A single sample is the source of the 14 T cell receptor beta chains below, sequenced in a study of Ad26.COV2.S vaccination and SARS-CoV-2 variants. Treatment in this sample: some 20 received Ad26.COV2.S at low or high dose, single or two shots; several received placebo; per-sample allocation not given. Vaccine and placebo recipients were sampled on day 63 after the first injection. TCRdb's copy holds only in-frame clones and misses some; the assay was immunoSEQ multiplex PCR. The sample lists around 340,000 clones; approximately 86% were seen once. Sequenced material: peripheral blood, taken in a trial of Ad26.COV2.S vaccine versus placebo. The receptors shown here come from a person between 18 and 60 years old who received the Ad26.COV2.S COVID-19 vaccine or a placebo.

The CDR3: CASSQEGQGAGGYTF. CDR3 in DNA: TGTGCCAGCAGCCAAGAGGGACAGGGGGCAGGGGGCTACACCTTC. The rearrangement links TRBV4-2 to TRBJ1-2; TRBD1 matches at 12 bases. The V gene end was trimmed by 0 bases and the J gene end by 8 bases; junction bases not matched to a gene: 4. This CDR3 contains 15 residues. Per the germline V gene, CDR1 is LGHNA and CDR2 is YNFKEQ.

The J gene is TRBJ1-5, the V gene TRBV4-3; D possibly corresponds to TRBD1 (5 bases). Germline V gene lookup returns CDR1 LGHNA and CDR2 YSLEER. The CDR3 has 15 residues. V dropped 3 bases and J dropped 7 bases, with 16 bases sitting between them. The CDR3 nucleotides read TGCGCCAGCAGCCAGTCGACGGGACTTCCCCAGCCCCAGCATTTT. This codes for CASSQSTGLPQPQHF.

J is TRBJ2-7 and V is TRBV6-6; 9 bases are a match to TRBD1. Germline V CDR1 and CDR2: MNHNY, SVGAGI (reference sequence). This CDR3 comprises 14 residues. Losses at the gene ends were 9 bases for V and 1 base for J; bases not matched to a gene: 7. DNA of the CDR3: TGTGCCAGTGGTGGAGGACAGGGGTCCTACGAGCAGTACTTC. Encoded protein: CASGGGQGSYEQYF.

The genes are TRBV2 and TRBJ2-7; TRBD1 aligns across 7 bases. CDR3 length: 16 amino acids. Germline CDR1 reads SNHLY; CDR2 reads FYNNEI. V dropped 6 bases and J dropped 1; count of bases not matched to a gene: 12. DNA for the CDR3: TGTGCCAGCAGGACGCCACGGACAGGTCTGTCCTACGAGCAGTACTTC. It yields the protein CASRTPRTGLSYEQYF.

This clone occurred many times. The CDR3 protein is CASSFLAHTGGAYEQYF. The DNA for the CDR3 is TGTGCCAGCAGTTTTCTGGCACATACAGGGGGCGCCTACGAGCAGTACTTC. This chain connects TRBV28 to TRBJ2-7; 9 nucleotides match TRBD1. Trimming at V came to 3 bases and at J to 2 bases, leaving 11 bases not matched to a gene. Germline lookup yields CDR1 MDHEN and CDR2 SYDVKM. The CDR3 has 17 residues.

This sequence joins TRBV4-1 and TRBJ2-1; 8 bases map to TRBD2. The CDR3 consists of 17 residues. V trimming: 2 bases; J trimming: 2 bases; junction bases outside the gene matches: 8. Germline assignment: CDR1 MGHRA and CDR2 YSYEKL. DNA for the CDR3: TGCGCCAGCAGCCAACCCGGGAATAGCGGGACCTACAATGAGCAGTTCTTC. This encodes CASSQPGNSGTYNEQFF.

This clone was found once. The gene calls are TRBV7-8 and TRBJ1-1; D ambiguous. V dropped 0 bases and J dropped 0 bases, with 5 bases sitting between them. The CDR3 has 14 amino acids. CDR1 SGHVS and CDR2 FQNEAQ come from the germline V gene. CDR3 region: CASSLALLNTEAFF. The CDR3 DNA follows: TGTGCCAGCAGCTTAGCGCTTTTGAACACTGAAGCTTTCTTT. Full variable domain (rest looked up from reference TRBV7-8 and TRBJ1-1): GAGVSQSPRYKVAKRGQDVALRCDPISGHVSLFWYQQALGQGPEFLTYFQNEAQLDKSGLPSDRFFAERPEGSVSTLKIQRTQQEDSAVYLCASSLALLNTEAFFGQGTRLTVV.

This chain connects TRBV10-1 to TRBJ1-5; D unresolved. Trimming took 4 bases from V and 5 from J, leaving 9 bases between them. Germline V gene data show CDR1 as WNHNN and CDR2 as SYGVQD (reference sequence). The CDR3 extends over 13 amino acids. In DNA, the CDR3 is TGCGCCAGCAGTGCCGGTTTCGATCAGCCCCAGCATTTT. Translated: CASSAGFDQPQHF.

The V call is TRBV4-3, the J call TRBJ2-3; D not certain. With 0 bases removed from V and 1 base from J, the gap between germline ends came to 8 bases. The CDR3 length is 15 residues. From germline, CDR1 is LGHNA and CDR2 YSLEER. CDR3: CASSQDNGGTDTQYF. In DNA, the CDR3 is TGCGCCAGCAGCCAAGATAACGGAGGCACAGATACGCAGTATTTT.

The rearrangement uses TRBV27 and TRBJ2-5; D unresolved. The CDR3 contains 13 residues. Germline-derived CDR1 and CDR2 are MNHEY and SMNVEV (reference sequence). V was trimmed by 2 bases and J by 9 bases, leaving 13 bases between them. CDR3 bases: TGTGCCAGCAGTTTAAGGGCCCGAAGGTCCCAGTACTTC. It yields the protein CASSLRARRSQYF.

The gene calls are TRBV19 and TRBJ1-5; no reliable D call. Germline V lookup: CDR1 LNHDA, CDR2 SQIVND (reference sequence). The V and J ends lost 1 base and 2 bases respectively, with 9 bases between them. The CDR3 is made up of 15 amino acids. The CDR3 sequence is CASSIAEGGNQPQHF. CDR3 in DNA: TGTGCCAGTAGTATAGCCGAAGGTGGCAATCAGCCCCAGCATTTT.

The chain is built from TRBV19 and TRBJ2-2; unclear D gene. The CDR3 is 13 amino acids. Germline V gives CDR1 LNHDA, CDR2 SQIVND (reference sequence). Trimming took 7 bases from V and 4 from J, leaving 10 bases between them. The CDR3 spells CASNVGTTGELFF. CDR3 nucleotide sequence: TGTGCCAGTAACGTTGGAACCACCGGGGAGCTGTTTTTT. Together with reference TRBV19 and TRBJ2-2, the CDR3 gives the full variable domain: DGGITQSPKYLFRKEGQNVTLSCEQNLNHDAMYWYRQDPGQGLRLIYYSQIVNDFQKGDIAEGYSVSREKKESFPLTVTSAQKNPTAFYLCASNVGTTGELFFGEGSRLTVL.

The chain links TRBV6-1 to TRBJ2-7, with 12 bases matching TRBD2. The CDR3 extends over 15 amino acids. The germline CDR1 and CDR2 sequences are MNHNS and SASEGT. Trimming cost V 3 bases and J 2 bases; bases outside gene matches: 2. The CDR3 bases are TGTGCCAGCAGTGACCGACTAGCGGGGGCCTACGAGCAGTACTTC. It specifies CASSDRLAGAYEQYF.

This chain connects TRBV4-2 to TRBJ1-4; the D gene is possibly TRBD1 (5 bases). The V gene lost 0 bases and the J gene lost 10 bases, with 15 bases spanning the gap. Germline V gene sequence: CDR1 LGHNA, CDR2 YNFKEQ. This CDR3 is 15 amino acids long. The CDR3 DNA sequence: TGTGCCAGCAGCCAAGATGGAGTCCAGGGAGGAAAACTGTTTTTT. It translates to CASSQDGVQGGKLFF.